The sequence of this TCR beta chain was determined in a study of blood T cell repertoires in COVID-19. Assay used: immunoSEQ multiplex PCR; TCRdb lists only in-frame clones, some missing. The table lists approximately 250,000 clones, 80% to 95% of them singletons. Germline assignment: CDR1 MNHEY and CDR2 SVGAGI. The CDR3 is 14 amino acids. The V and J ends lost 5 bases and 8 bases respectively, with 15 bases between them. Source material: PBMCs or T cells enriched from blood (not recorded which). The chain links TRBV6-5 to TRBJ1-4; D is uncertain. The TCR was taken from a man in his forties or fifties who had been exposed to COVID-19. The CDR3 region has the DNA TGTGCCAGCAGTAACACGGAAGGGAGAGAAAAACTGTTTTTT. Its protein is CASSNTEGREKLFF.